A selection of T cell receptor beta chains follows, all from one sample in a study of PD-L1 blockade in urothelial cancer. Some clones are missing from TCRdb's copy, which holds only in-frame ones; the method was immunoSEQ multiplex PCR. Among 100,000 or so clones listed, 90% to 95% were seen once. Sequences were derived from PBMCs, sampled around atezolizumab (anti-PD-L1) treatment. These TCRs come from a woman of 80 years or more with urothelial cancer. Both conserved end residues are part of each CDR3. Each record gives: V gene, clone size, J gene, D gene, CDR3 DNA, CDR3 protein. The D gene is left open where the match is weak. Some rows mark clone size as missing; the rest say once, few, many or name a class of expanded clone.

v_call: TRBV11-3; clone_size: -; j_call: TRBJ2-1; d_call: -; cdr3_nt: TGTGCCAGCAGCTTAGAGGGCAGTTACAATGAGCAGTTCTTC; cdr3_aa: CASSLEGSYNEQFF
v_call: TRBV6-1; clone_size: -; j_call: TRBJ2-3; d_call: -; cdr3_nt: TGTGCCAGCAGTGAGGGGCGAGTAGATACGCAGTATTTT; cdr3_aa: CASSEGRVDTQYF
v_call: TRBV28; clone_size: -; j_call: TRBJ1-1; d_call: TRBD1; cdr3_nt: TGTGCCAGCAGCAGGGACAGGACGAACACTGAAGCTTTCTTT; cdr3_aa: CASSRDRTNTEAFF
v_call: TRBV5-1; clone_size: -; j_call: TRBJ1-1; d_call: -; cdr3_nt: TGCGCCAGCAGCTTGGTATTTGGGGGCTTGGGGAACACTGAAGCTTTCTTT; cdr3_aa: CASSLVFGGLGNTEAFF
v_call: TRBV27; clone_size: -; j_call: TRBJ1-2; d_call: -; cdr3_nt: TGTGCCAGCAGTCCGTCATTCCGGAACTATGGCTACACCTTC; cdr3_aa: CASSPSFRNYGYTF
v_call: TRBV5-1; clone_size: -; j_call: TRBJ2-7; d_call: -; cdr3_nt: TGCGCCAGCAGCTTGGAAGGAGCTGCCTCCTACGAGCAGTACTTC; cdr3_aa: CASSLEGAASYEQYF
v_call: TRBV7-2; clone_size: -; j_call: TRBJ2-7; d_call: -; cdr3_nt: TGTGCCAGCAGCCCCCACGGGATCACCTACGAGCAGTACTTC; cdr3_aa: CASSPHGITYEQYF
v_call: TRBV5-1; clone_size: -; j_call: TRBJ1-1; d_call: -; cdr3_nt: TGCGCCAGCAGCTTGGACGGTTCGAACACTGAAGCTTTCTTT; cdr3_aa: CASSLDGSNTEAFF
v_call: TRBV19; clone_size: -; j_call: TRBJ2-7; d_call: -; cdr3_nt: TGTGCCAGTAGTATAGATCGCGGCGAGCAGTACTTC; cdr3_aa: CASSIDRGEQYF
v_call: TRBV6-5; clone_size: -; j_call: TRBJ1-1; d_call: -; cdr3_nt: TGTGCCAGCCAACCGTCCGGGGGGCGAACTGAAGCTTTCTTT; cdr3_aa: CASQPSGGRTEAFF
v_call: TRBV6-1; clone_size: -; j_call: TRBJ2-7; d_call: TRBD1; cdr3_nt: TGTGCCAGCAGTGAAAAAACAGGGGATTTCCCCCGTTACGAGCAGTACTTC; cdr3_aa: CASSEKTGDFPRYEQYF
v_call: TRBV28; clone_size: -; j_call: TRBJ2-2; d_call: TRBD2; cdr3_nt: TGTGCCACCAGGACTAGCGGGAACACCGGGGAGCTGTTTTTT; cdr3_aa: CATRTSGNTGELFF
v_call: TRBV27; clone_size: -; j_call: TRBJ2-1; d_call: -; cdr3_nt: TGTGCCAGCAGATCCGCCGGTAGTGATGGCAATGAGCAGTTCTTC; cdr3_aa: CASRSAGSDGNEQFF
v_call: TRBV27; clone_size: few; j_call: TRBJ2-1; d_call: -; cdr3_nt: TGTGCCAGCAGTTGGGGAGGGGGGTACAATGAGCAGTTCTTC; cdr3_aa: CASSWGGGYNEQFF
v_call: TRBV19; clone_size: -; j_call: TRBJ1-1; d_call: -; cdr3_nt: TGTGCCAGTACGGTCGGGCAGGGGTTAAGGACTGAAGCTTTCTTT; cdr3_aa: CASTVGQGLRTEAFF
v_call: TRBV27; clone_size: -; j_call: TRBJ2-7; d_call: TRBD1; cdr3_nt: TGTGCCAGCAGTACGAGACAGGGGAAGAACGAGCAGTACTTC; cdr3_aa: CASSTRQGKNEQYF
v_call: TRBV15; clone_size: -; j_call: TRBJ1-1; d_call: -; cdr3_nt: TGTGCCACCAGCAGAGATGTCTCTCCTTTGAACACTGAAGCTTTCTTT; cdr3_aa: CATSRDVSPLNTEAFF
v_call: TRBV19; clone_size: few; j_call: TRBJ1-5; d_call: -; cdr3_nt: TGTGCCAGTAGGTTTACAGGGCCGATCAATCCCCAGCATTTT; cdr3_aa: CASRFTGPINPQHF
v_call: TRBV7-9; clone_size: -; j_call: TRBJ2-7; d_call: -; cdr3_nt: TGTGCCAGCAGCTTAAAAGAGGGCGAGCAGTACTTC; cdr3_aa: CASSLKEGEQYF
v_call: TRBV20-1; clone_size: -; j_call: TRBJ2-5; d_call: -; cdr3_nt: TGCACAGTCCGGGATGGGGAGACCCAGTACTTC; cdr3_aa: CTVRDGETQYF
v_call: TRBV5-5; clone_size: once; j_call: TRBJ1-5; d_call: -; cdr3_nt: TGTGCCAGCAGCTTGGTAGGGGCGAGGAGTAGCAATCAGCCCCAGCATTTT; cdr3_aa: CASSLVGARSSNQPQHF
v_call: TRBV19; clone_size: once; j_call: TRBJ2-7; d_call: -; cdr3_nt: TGTGCCAGTAGTATTAAAGGCTGGAGCTCCTACGAGCAGTACTTC; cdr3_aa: CASSIKGWSSYEQYF
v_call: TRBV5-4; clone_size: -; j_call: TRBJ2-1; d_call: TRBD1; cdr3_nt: TGTGCCAGCAGCGTGGGACAGGGGGCCTACAATGAGCAGTTCTTC; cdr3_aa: CASSVGQGAYNEQFF
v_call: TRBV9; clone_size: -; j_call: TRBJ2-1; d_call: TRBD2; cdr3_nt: TGTGCCAGCAGGAATACTAGCGGGAGTTCCAATGAGCAGTTCTTC; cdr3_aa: CASRNTSGSSNEQFF
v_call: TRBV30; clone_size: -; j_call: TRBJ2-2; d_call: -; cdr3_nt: TGTGCCTGGAGTAGTACCGAGCAAACCGGGGAGCTGTTTTTT; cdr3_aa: CAWSSTEQTGELFF
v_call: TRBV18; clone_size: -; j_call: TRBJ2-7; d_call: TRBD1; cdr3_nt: TGTGCCAGCTCACCACGAGCAGGGGGTAGCTACGAGCAGTACTTC; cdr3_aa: CASSPRAGGSYEQYF
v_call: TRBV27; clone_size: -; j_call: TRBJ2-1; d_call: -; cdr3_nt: TGTGCCAGCAAACCTGACCGACAGTCCTACAATGAGCAGTTCTTC; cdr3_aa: CASKPDRQSYNEQFF
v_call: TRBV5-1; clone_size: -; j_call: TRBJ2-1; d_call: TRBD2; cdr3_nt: TGCGCCAGCCGTAGCGGGAGGGTTACCTACAATGAGCAGTTCTTC; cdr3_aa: CASRSGRVTYNEQFF
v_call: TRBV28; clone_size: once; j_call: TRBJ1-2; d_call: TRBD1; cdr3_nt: TGTGCCAGCAGCCGGGGACAGTACTATGGCTACACCTTC; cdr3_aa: CASSRGQYYGYTF
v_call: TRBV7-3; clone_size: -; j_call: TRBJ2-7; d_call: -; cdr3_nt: TGTGCCAGCAGCCAATGGGGCCAGGACCACGAGCAGTACTTC; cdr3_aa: CASSQWGQDHEQYF
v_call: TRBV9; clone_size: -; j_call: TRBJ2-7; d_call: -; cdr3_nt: TGTGCCAGCAGCGTAGAGGAGCGGCCAGCAAGCGAGCAGTACTTC; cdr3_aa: CASSVEERPASEQYF
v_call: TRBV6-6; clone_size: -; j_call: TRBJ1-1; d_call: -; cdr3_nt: TGTGCCAGCAGTTCGACAGCCACTGAAGCTTTCTTT; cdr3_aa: CASSSTATEAFF
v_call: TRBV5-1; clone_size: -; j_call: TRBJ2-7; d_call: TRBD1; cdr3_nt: TGCGCCAGCAGCGATAAAACGAGACCCGGGACAGGGGAATCCTACGAGCAGTACTTC; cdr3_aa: CASSDKTRPGTGESYEQYF
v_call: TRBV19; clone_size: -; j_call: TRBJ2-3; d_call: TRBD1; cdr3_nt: TGTGCCAGTAGTATGGGCAGGGGGAGCACAGATACGCAGTATTTT; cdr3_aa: CASSMGRGSTDTQYF
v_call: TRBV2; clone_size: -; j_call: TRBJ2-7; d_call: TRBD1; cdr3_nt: TGTGCCAGCAGTGATTTGACACAGGGGGCTTCCCACGAGCAGTACTTC; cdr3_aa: CASSDLTQGASHEQYF
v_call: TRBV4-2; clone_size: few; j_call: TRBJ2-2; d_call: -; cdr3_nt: TGTGCCAGCAGCCAAGAGGGGCGCACCGGGGAGCTGTTTTTT; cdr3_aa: CASSQEGRTGELFF
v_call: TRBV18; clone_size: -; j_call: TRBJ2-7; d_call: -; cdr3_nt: TGTGCCAGCTCACCGATCAGGGATAACGAGCAGTACTTC; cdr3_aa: CASSPIRDNEQYF
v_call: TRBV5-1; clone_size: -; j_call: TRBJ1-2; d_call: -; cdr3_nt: TGCGCCAGCAGCTTGACAGATAATTATGGCTACACCTTC; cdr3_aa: CASSLTDNYGYTF
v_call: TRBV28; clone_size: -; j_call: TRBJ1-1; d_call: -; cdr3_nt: TGTGCCAGCAGCCCTGGACAGTTGAACACTGAAGCTTTCTTT; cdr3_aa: CASSPGQLNTEAFF
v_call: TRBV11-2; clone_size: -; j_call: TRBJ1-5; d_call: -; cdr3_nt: TGTGCCAGCAGCTTAGCTCCCAGAAAGCCCCAGCATTTT; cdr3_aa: CASSLAPRKPQHF
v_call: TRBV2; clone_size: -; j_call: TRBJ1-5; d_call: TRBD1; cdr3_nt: TGTGCCAGCAGGTCAGGGGGGACGCAGCCCCAGCATTTT; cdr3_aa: CASRSGGTQPQHF
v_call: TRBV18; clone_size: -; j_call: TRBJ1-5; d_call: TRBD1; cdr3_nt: TGTGCCAGCTCAGGAACTACAGGGGACAGCAATCAGCCCCAGCATTTT; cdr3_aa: CASSGTTGDSNQPQHF
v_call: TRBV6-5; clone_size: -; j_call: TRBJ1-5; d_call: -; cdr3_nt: TGTGCCAGCAGTGACAGGAACAATCAGCCCCAGCATTTT; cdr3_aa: CASSDRNNQPQHF